These 24 T cell receptor beta chains share one sample of origin, sequenced in a study of blood T cell repertoires in COVID-19. Sequencing used immunoSEQ multiplex PCR; TCRdb keeps in-frame clones, though not all of them. The table includes 50,000 to 70,000 clones, more than 80% detected once. Input material: peripheral blood. The receptors come from an elderly woman with active COVID-19.

The chain combines TRBV12-3 or TRBV12-4 with TRBJ2-1; tentative D call: TRBD2 (5 bases). CDR3 length: 13 residues. V lost 7 bases and J lost 9, with 16 bases in between. The chain's CDR3 is CASKGGREGEQFF. The CDR3 bases are TGTGCCAGCAAGGGTGGGCGAGAGGGTGAGCAGTTCTTC.

The chain joins TRBV7-7 to TRBJ2-1; TRBD2 aligns across 13 bases. CDR3 length: 16 amino acids. Germline trimming cut 3 bases from V and 5 bases from J; bases unmatched to any gene: 4. From germline, CDR1 is SSHAT and CDR2 FNYEAQ (reference sequence). In DNA, the CDR3 is TGTGCCAGCAGCTTGCTGACTAGCGGGGGGAACAATGAGCAGTTCTTC. Its protein product is CASSLLTSGGNNEQFF.

The rearrangement uses TRBV4-1 and TRBJ1-3; TRBD1 matches 7 bases. V gave up 1 base and J gave up 0 bases; unmatched junction bases: 9. This CDR3 contains 18 residues. Germline values: CDR1 MGHRA, CDR2 YSYEKL. The CDR3 region has the DNA TGCGCCAGCAGCCAAGCAGCTCGCCGGGACAGCTCTGGAAACACCATATATTTT. It codes for CASSQAARRDSSGNTIYF.

The chain carries TRBV4-2 and TRBJ1-5, with D possibly being TRBD1 (5 bases). Germline-derived CDR1 and CDR2 are LGHNA and YNFKEQ. The CDR3 sequence is 13 residues long. The V and J ends lost 0 bases and 7 bases respectively, with 7 bases between them. The CDR3 DNA sequence: TGTGCCAGCAGCCAAGATGGGGCGCAGCCCCAGCATTTT. Translated: CASSQDGAQPQHF.

V and J are TRBV7-2 and TRBJ1-2; D might be TRBD1 (5 bases). This CDR3 has 14 amino acids. V dropped 5 bases and J dropped 6 bases, with 16 bases sitting between them. Per the germline V gene, CDR1 is SGHTA and CDR2 is FQGNSA. CDR3 protein: CASSATGLSDGYTF. CDR3 nucleotide sequence: TGTGCCAGCAGCGCGACGGGACTCTCGGATGGCTACACCTTC.

The genes are TRBV28 and TRBJ2-4; 10 nucleotides match TRBD1. This CDR3 has 17 residues. V gave up 5 bases and J gave up 4 bases; unmatched junction bases: 11. The V gene's germline CDR1 is MDHEN and CDR2 SYDVKM. The CDR3 loop is CASSPPKGQGTKNIQYF. For the CDR3, the DNA is TGTGCCAGCAGTCCACCTAAGGGACAGGGGACAAAAAACATTCAGTACTTC.

This clone was seen only a few times. Here the CDR3 reads CATQRRQVQETQYF. The CDR3, as DNA: TGTGCCACCCAACGGAGACAGGTCCAAGAGACCCAGTACTTC. V is TRBV2 and J is TRBJ2-5; D is perhaps TRBD1 (6 bases). The CDR3 is 14 amino acids. Trimming shortened V by 10 bases and J by 1 base, and 16 bases separated the two germline ends. Germline assignment: CDR1 SNHLY and CDR2 FYNNEI.

The CDR3 loop is CASSPPPGLAGGNTDTQYF. The CDR3 bases are TGTGCCAGCAGCCCTCCTCCGGGACTAGCGGGGGGCAACACAGATACGCAGTATTTT. The chain links TRBV9 to TRBJ2-3; the match to TRBD2 covers 15 bases. V gave up 4 bases and J gave up 2 bases; unmatched junction bases: 11. The CDR3 sequence is 19 residues long. Per the germline V gene, CDR1 is SGDLS and CDR2 is YYNGEE. The full variable domain, with the rest looked up from reference TRBV9 and TRBJ2-3, is DSGVTQTPKHLITATGQRVTLRCSPRSGDLSVYWYQQSLDQGLQFLIQYYNGEERAKGNILERFSAQQFPDLHSELNLSSLELGDSALYFCASSPPPGLAGGNTDTQYFGPGTRLTVL.

In its sample, this clone was seen once. The rearrangement uses TRBV28 and TRBJ2-3, with D unresolved. There are 13 residues in the CDR3. The V and J ends lost 6 bases and 3 bases respectively, with 10 bases between them. Germline lookup yields CDR1 MDHEN and CDR2 SYDVKM. The CDR3 spells CASSKPGTDTQYF. CDR3 nucleotides: TGTGCCAGCAGCAAACCCGGGACAGATACGCAGTATTTT.

V usage is TRBV18 and J usage is TRBJ2-3; 8 nucleotides line up with TRBD2. The CDR3 loop spans 15 amino acids. CDR1 KGHSH and CDR2 LQKENI come from the germline V gene. V lost 3 bases and J lost 6; bases outside the gene matches: 8. The CDR3 bases are TGTGCCAGCTCACCTTCAGCGGGAGTTCAGGATACGCAGTATTTT. Protein product: CASSPSAGVQDTQYF.

This clone was observed a single time. The chain couples TRBV7-2 to TRBJ2-2; 8 positions match TRBD2. Per germline, CDR1 SGHTA and CDR2 FQGNSA. V shed 1 base and J 7 bases; nucleotides not matched to a gene: 5. This CDR3 comprises 15 residues. The CDR3 DNA reads TGTGCCAGCAGCTTAGGTCCCAGCGGGAGCGGGGAGCTGTTTTTT. This translates into CASSLGPSGSGELFF.

The genes are TRBV27 and TRBJ1-2, with D possibly TRBD1 on 5 matching bases. The CDR3 consists of 13 residues. CDR1 is MNHEY and CDR2 is SMNVEV in the germline V gene (reference sequence). V was clipped by 5 bases and J by 2 bases, with 9 bases between them. In nucleotides, the CDR3 is TGTGCCAGCAGTATAAACAGGAACTATGGCTACACCTTC. Its translation: CASSINRNYGYTF.

A single count supports this clone. The chain combines TRBV28 with TRBJ2-7; D gene unclear. Trimming pared 5 bases from V and 3 bases from J, leaving 17 bases between. CDR3 size: 15 residues. Germline V gene data show CDR1 as MDHEN and CDR2 as SYDVKM. The CDR3 sequence: CASSSLGGRLYEQYF. The CDR3 bases are TGTGCCAGCAGTAGTTTAGGCGGCAGACTCTACGAGCAGTACTTC.

The rearrangement joins TRBV7-2 to TRBJ2-5; 8 positions match TRBD2. From germline, CDR1 is SGHTA and CDR2 FQGNSA. The CDR3 runs to 15 residues. Unmatched junction bases numbered 6, after V lost 2 bases and J lost 4 bases. The CDR3: CASSLHGGAGETQYF. In nucleotides, the CDR3 is TGTGCCAGCAGCTTACACGGGGGGGCCGGAGAGACCCAGTACTTC.

The rearrangement joins TRBV7-6 to TRBJ2-3, with 8 bases that match TRBD2. The CDR3 extends over 15 amino acids. Per germline, CDR1 SGHVS and CDR2 FNYEAQ. J was trimmed by 4 bases and V by 3 bases; bases with no gene match: 6. CDR3 sequence (DNA): TGTGCCAGCAGCTTCGGGGGGGGCGGGGCAGATACGCAGTATTTT. It is translated as CASSFGGGGADTQYF. Full variable domain (missing parts from reference TRBV7-6 and TRBJ2-3): GAGVSQSPRYKVTKRGQDVALRCDPISGHVSLYWYRQALGQGPEFLTYFNYEAQQDKSGLPNDRFSAERPEGSISTLTIQRTEQRDSAMYRCASSFGGGGADTQYFGPGTRLTVL.

This chain links TRBV7-2 with TRBJ2-5, with 8 bases matching TRBD1. The trim removed 5 bases at V and 5 bases at J, leaving 7 bases unmatched. CDR1 and CDR2 from the germline V gene are SGHTA and FQGNSA. The CDR3 sequence is 14 residues long. Here the CDR3 reads CASSPAGGAETQYF. The CDR3 nucleotides are TGTGCCAGCAGCCCCGCAGGGGGCGCGGAGACCCAGTACTTC.

This clone has more than one count but fewer than ten. The chain has TRBV7-2 and TRBJ2-3; TRBD2 matches 8 bases. The V gene's germline CDR1 is SGHTA and CDR2 FQGNSA. J lost 4 bases, V lost 0 bases, and 3 bases had no gene match. This CDR3 is built from 15 residues. CDR3 bases: TGTGCCAGCAGCTTAGCGGGAGCGGGAGCAGATACGCAGTATTTT. Translated: CASSLAGAGADTQYF.

This chain joins TRBV4-2 and TRBJ2-7, with TRBD2 identical over 10 bases. V shed 4 bases and J 2 bases; nucleotides not matched to a gene: 8. The CDR3 covers 16 residues. The germline gives CDR1 LGHNA, CDR2 YNFKEQ. The CDR3 protein is CASSPTGLASTYEQYF. The CDR3 DNA reads TGTGCCAGCAGCCCGACGGGACTAGCGTCAACCTACGAGCAGTACTTC.

This sequence joins TRBV7-9 and TRBJ1-3, with 10 bases matching TRBD1. This CDR3 has 17 amino acids. CDR1 is SEHNR and CDR2 is FQNEAQ in the germline V gene (reference sequence). V gave up 2 bases and J gave up 4 bases; unmatched junction bases: 8. The CDR3, as DNA: TGTGCCAGCAGCTTAAACACCGGGACAGGGGACGGAAACACCATATATTTT. Its translation is CASSLNTGTGDGNTIYF.

The genes are TRBV27 and TRBJ1-2, with D tentatively TRBD1 (5 bases). Germline V gene lookup returns CDR1 MNHEY and CDR2 SMNVEV (reference sequence). This CDR3 has 14 amino acids. Trimming pared 2 bases from V and 0 bases from J, leaving 7 bases between. The CDR3 nucleotides read TGTGCCAGCAGTTTACGGGGGTCTAACTATGGCTACACCTTC. It encodes CASSLRGSNYGYTF.

V is TRBV11-2 and J is TRBJ2-5; tentatively, D is TRBD1 (6 bases). The CDR3 extends over 15 amino acids. Germline CDR1 and CDR2: SGHAT and FQNNGV. V shed 4 bases and J shed 4 bases, with 16 bases lying between them. The CDR3 here is CASSSLILGGETQYF. The CDR3 region has the DNA TGTGCCAGCAGCTCCCTCATCTTAGGGGGAGAGACCCAGTACTTC. Filled out from reference TRBV11-2 and TRBJ2-5, the complete variable domain reads EAGVAQSPRYKIIEKRQSVAFWCNPISGHATLYWYQQILGQGPKLLIQFQNNGVVDDSQLPKDRFSAERLKGVDSTLKIQPAKLEDSAVYLCASSSLILGGETQYFGPGTRLLVL.

The chain employs TRBV10-3 and TRBJ1-5; D gene unclear. There are 16 residues in the CDR3. Trimming removed 2 bases at V and 0 bases at J, with 11 bases between. From germline, CDR1 is ENHRY and CDR2 SYGVKD. The CDR3 reads CAISEGAGDSNQPQHF. CDR3 coding DNA: TGTGCCATCAGTGAGGGTGCGGGTGATAGCAATCAGCCCCAGCATTTT.

V and J are TRBV10-1 and TRBJ1-3; possible D gene TRBD1, 6 bases. This CDR3 contains 15 residues. Germline lookup yields CDR1 WNHNN and CDR2 SYGVQD (reference sequence). Trimming pared 7 bases from V and 4 bases from J, leaving 17 bases between. CDR3 region: CASTTRGPEGNTIYF. The CDR3 DNA follows: TGCGCCAGCACGACCAGGGGCCCGGAGGGAAACACCATATATTTT.

The V gene is TRBV18, the J gene TRBJ1-4; no firm D call. In germline, CDR1 is KGHSH, CDR2 LQKENI. V was pared by 3 bases and J by 5 bases, with 10 bases between. This CDR3 is 14 amino acids long. The DNA of the CDR3 is TGTGCCAGCTCACCGCAGGACTGGAATGAAAAACTGTTTTTT. Amino acids: CASSPQDWNEKLFF. Complete variable domain (other parts from reference TRBV18 and TRBJ1-4): NAGVMQNPRHLVRRRGQEARLRCSPMKGHSHVYWYRQLPEEGLKFMVYLQKENIIDESGMPKERFSAEFPKEGPSILRIQQVVRGDSAAYFCASSPQDWNEKLFFGSGTQLSVL.